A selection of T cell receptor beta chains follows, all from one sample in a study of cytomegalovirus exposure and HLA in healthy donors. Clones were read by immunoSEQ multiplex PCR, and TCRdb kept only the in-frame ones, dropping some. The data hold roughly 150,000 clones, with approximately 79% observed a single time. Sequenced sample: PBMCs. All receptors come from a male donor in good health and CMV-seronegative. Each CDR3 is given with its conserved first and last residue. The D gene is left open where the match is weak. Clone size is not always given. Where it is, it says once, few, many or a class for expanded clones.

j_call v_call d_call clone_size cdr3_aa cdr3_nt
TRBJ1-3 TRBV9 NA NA CASSTHGGKGGGNTIYF TGTGCCAGCAGTACCCACGGGGGTAAGGGTGGTGGAAACACCATATATTTT
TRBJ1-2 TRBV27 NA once CASSLGEATNYGYTF TGTGCCAGCAGTTTGGGAGAGGCCACTAACTATGGCTACACCTTC
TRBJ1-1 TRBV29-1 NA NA CSVDSGRRAEAFF TGCAGCGTTGATTCCGGACGGAGGGCTGAAGCTTTCTTT
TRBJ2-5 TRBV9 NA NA CASSVADYQTQYF TGTGCCAGCAGCGTAGCTGACTACCAGACCCAGTACTTC
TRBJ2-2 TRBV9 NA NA CASSQTPSTGELFF TGTGCCAGCAGCCAAACCCCTAGCACCGGGGAGCTGTTTTTT
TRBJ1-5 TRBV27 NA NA CASSLSSAGNQPQHF TGTGCCAGCAGTTTATCGAGTGCAGGGAATCAGCCCCAGCATTTT
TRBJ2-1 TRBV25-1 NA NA CASSRNQGKADNEQFF TGTGCCAGCAGCCGAAATCAGGGGAAAGCAGACAATGAGCAGTTCTTC
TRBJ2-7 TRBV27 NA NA CASSLSEGGSYEQYF TGTGCCAGCAGTTTATCGGAAGGGGGCTCCTACGAGCAGTACTTC
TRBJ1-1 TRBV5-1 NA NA CASSLAPTGNTEAFF TGCGCCAGCAGCTTAGCCCCTACAGGGAACACTGAAGCTTTCTTT
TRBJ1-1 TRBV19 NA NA CASSINLNTEAFF TGTGCCAGTAGTATTAATTTGAACACTGAAGCTTTCTTT
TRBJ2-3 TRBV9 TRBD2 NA CASSGFSGGDYSSTDTQYF TGTGCCAGCAGCGGCTTTAGCGGGGGGGACTATTCTAGCACAGATACGCAGTATTTT
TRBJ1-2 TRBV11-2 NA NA CASSLGGDYGYTF TGTGCCAGCAGCTTAGGCGGGGACTATGGCTACACCTTC
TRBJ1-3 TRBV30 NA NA CAWSLGAGNTIYF TGTGCCTGGAGTTTAGGGGCTGGAAACACCATATATTTT
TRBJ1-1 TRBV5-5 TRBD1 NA CASSLAETGRTEAFF TGTGCCAGCAGCTTGGCCGAGACAGGGAGAACTGAAGCTTTCTTT
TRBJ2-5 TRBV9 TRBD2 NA CASSVKGLAGGQETQYF TGTGCCAGCAGCGTAAAGGGACTAGCGGGGGGACAAGAGACCCAGTACTTC
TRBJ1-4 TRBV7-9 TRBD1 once CASNFLAGDRNEKLFF TGTGCCAGCAACTTTCTAGCGGGGGACAGGAATGAAAAACTGTTTTTT
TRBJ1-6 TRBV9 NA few CASSGGGARDSPLHF TGTGCCAGCAGCGGAGGGGGGGCTCGGGATTCACCCCTCCACTTT
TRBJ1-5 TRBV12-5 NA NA CASDWGHNQPQHF TGTGCTAGTGACTGGGGCCACAATCAGCCCCAGCATTTT
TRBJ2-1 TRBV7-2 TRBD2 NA CASSTQRGGYNEQFF TGTGCCAGCAGCACTCAGCGGGGGGGGTACAATGAGCAGTTCTTC
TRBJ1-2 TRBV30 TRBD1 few CAWEGQGYGYTF TGTGCCTGGGAGGGACAGGGGTATGGCTACACCTTC
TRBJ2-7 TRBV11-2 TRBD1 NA CASSLDLLSGGTQYF TGTGCCAGCAGCTTAGATCTTTTGTCAGGGGGCACACAGTACTTC
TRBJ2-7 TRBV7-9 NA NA CASSPNYEQYF TGTGCCAGCAGCCCAAACTACGAGCAGTACTTC
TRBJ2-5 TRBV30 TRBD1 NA CASVGDRGETQYF TGTGCCTCGGTGGGGGACAGGGGTGAGACCCAGTACTTC
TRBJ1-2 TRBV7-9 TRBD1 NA CASSQVVGQGDGYTF TGTGCCAGCAGCCAAGTGGTGGGACAGGGCGATGGCTACACCTTC
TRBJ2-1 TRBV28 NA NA CASSLIRADRDEQFF TGTGCCAGCAGTTTAATTCGCGCTGACCGGGATGAGCAGTTCTTC
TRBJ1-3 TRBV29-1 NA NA CSVEDPRGIGNTIYF TGCAGCGTTGAAGATCCGCGGGGAATCGGAAACACCATATATTTT
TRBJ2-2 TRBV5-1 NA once CASSLGGRNTGELFF TGCGCCAGCAGCTTGGGGGGCAGGAACACCGGGGAGCTGTTTTTT
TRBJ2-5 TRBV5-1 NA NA CASSSPPVETQYF TGCGCCAGCAGCTCTCCCCCGGTTGAGACCCAGTACTTC
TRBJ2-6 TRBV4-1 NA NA CASSQTRTGNSGANVLTF TGCGCCAGCAGCCAGACGAGGACGGGAAACTCTGGGGCCAACGTCCTGACTTTC
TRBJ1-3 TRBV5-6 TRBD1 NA CASSLEAGTGEKYF TGTGCCAGCAGCTTGGAAGCCGGGACAGGGGAAAAATATTTT
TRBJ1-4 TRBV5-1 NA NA CASSQDPGGELTNEKLFF TGCGCCAGCAGCCAGGACCCCGGGGGAGAATTAACTAATGAAAAACTGTTTTTT
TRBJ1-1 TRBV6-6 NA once CASSYAGIAEAFF TGTGCCAGCAGTTACGCGGGGATCGCTGAAGCTTTCTTT
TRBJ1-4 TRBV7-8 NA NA CASSLGPGADLFF TGTGCCAGCAGCTTAGGCCCAGGGGCCGACCTGTTTTTT
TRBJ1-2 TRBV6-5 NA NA CASSLRQARGGYTF TGTGCCAGCAGTCTTAGACAGGCCAGGGGTGGCTACACCTTC
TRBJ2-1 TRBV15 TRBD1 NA CATSRERTGGPEQFF TGTGCCACCAGCAGAGAGAGGACAGGGGGCCCTGAGCAGTTCTTC
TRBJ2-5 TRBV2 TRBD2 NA CAGARGLAGGLETQYF TGTGCCGGGGCAAGGGGACTAGCGGGAGGGCTAGAGACCCAGTACTTC
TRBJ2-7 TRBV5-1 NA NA CASSLQPGAGYEQYF TGCGCCAGCAGCTTGCAACCAGGGGCCGGTTACGAGCAGTACTTC
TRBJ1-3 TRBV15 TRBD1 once CATSSHRGGGNTIYF TGTGCCACCAGCTCGCACAGGGGCGGTGGAAACACCATATATTTT
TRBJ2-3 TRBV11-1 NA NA CASSFLGDPTDTQYF TGTGCCAGCAGCTTTTTGGGCGACCCCACAGATACGCAGTATTTT
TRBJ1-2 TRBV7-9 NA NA CASSPAGDGYGYTF TGTGCCAGCAGCCCCGCGGGGGACGGCTATGGCTACACCTTC